These 27 T cell receptor beta chains were all obtained from the same sample, sequenced in a study of blood T cell repertoires in COVID-19. Produced via immunoSEQ multiplex PCR; TCRdb's table is partial and in-frame only. This sample has 250,000 to 400,000 clones; about nine tenths occur once, and the top ten carry approximately 4.7%. Sequenced input: PBMCs or T cells enriched from blood (not recorded which). The receptors stem from a man aged 55 to 70 who had recovered from COVID-19.

The rearrangement joins TRBV6-2 or TRBV6-3 to TRBJ2-2; D unresolved. This CDR3 contains 14 residues. The V gene lost 0 bases and the J gene lost 7 bases, with 9 bases spanning the gap. CDR1 is MNHEY, CDR2 SVGEGT, per germline. The CDR3 coding sequence is TGTGCCAGCAGTTACTCAAGCCTGAGCGGGGAGCTGTTTTTT. Translated: CASSYSSLSGELFF.

A single count supports this clone. The chain carries TRBV6-5 and TRBJ1-1; no reliable D call. This CDR3 contains 13 residues. Germline V gene data show CDR1 as MNHEY and CDR2 as SVGAGI. Trimming pared 7 bases from V and 1 base from J, leaving 10 bases between. This CDR3 is CASNARANTEAFF. The CDR3 region has the DNA TGTGCCAGCAATGCGCGAGCGAACACTGAAGCTTTCTTT.

The chain couples TRBV11-3 to TRBJ2-7; unclear D gene. The CDR3 is 16 amino acids. Trimming pared 5 bases from V and 0 bases from J, leaving 17 bases between. From germline, CDR1 is SGHNT and CDR2 YENEEA. In DNA form, the CDR3 reads TGTGCCAGCAGCCTGAGCTTTGCTGCGAGCTCCTACGAGCAGTACTTC. Translating it yields CASSLSFAASSYEQYF.

The chain recombines TRBV30 with TRBJ2-1, with no clear D. Germline-derived CDR1 and CDR2 are GTSNPN and SVGIG (reference sequence). Trimming took 6 bases from V and 0 from J, leaving 12 bases between them. The length of the CDR3 is 14 residues. The CDR3 nucleotides are TGTGCCTGCCTACAAGCGAGCTCCTACAATGAGCAGTTCTTC. Encoded protein: CACLQASSYNEQFF.

CDR3 residues: CASSLLQGPEAFF. Here the CDR3 DNA reads TGTGCCAGCAGTTTACTACAGGGACCTGAAGCTTTCTTT. The gene calls are TRBV28 and TRBJ1-1; a weak D match, TRBD1 (6 bases). Deletions cut 2 bases from V and 6 bases from J, with 10 bases between. Per the germline V gene, CDR1 is MDHEN and CDR2 is SYDVKM. This CDR3 has 13 residues.

Concerning this clone: One end of the junction is discordant with germline, which a read error may explain. This chain joins TRBV5-1 and TRBJ1-1; the match to TRBD1 covers 9 bases. CDR1 is SGHRS, CDR2 YFSETQ, per germline. CDR3 length: 13 amino acids. CDR3 DNA: TGCGCCAGCACGGACAGGGGCCGCCAAGAAGCCTTCTTT. Translated: CASTDRGRQEAFF.

Worth noting for this clone: Other DNA sequences in the sample encode the same CDR3. This rearrangement joins TRBV9 to TRBJ1-2; D might be TRBD1 (5 bases). Germline CDR1 and CDR2: SGDLS and YYNGEE. The length of the CDR3 is 15 residues. V dropped 0 bases and J dropped 0 bases, with 9 bases sitting between them. CDR3: CASSVVGDSNYGYTF. CDR3 nucleotides: TGTGCCAGCAGCGTAGTAGGGGACTCTAACTATGGCTACACCTTC.

The chain employs TRBV24-1 and TRBJ2-5, with 8 nucleotides matching TRBD1. The J segment lost 5 bases and the V segment lost 4 bases, leaving 5 bases of the junction unmatched. The CDR3 contains 14 residues. The germline V gene has CDR1 KGHDR and CDR2 SFDVKD. CDR3 sequence: CATSDMTGVETQYF. The CDR3 DNA is TGTGCCACCAGTGACATGACAGGGGTCGAGACCCAGTACTTC.

The chain is built from TRBV4-3 and TRBJ2-3, with TRBD1 identical over 8 bases. The ends lost 4 bases at V and 5 bases at J; junction bases unmatched: 11. The CDR3 has 16 residues. Per germline, CDR1 LGHNA and CDR2 YSLEER. In DNA form, the CDR3 reads TGCGCCAGCAGCCCTGTGTGGGACAGGAAAATAGATACGCAGTATTTT. Its translation: CASSPVWDRKIDTQYF.

The chain couples TRBV9 to TRBJ2-5, with D perhaps TRBD1 (5 bases). V was shortened by 3 bases and J by 4 bases, with 13 bases between the two germline ends. Germline V CDR1 and CDR2: SGDLS, YYNGEE. The CDR3 contains 14 residues. The CDR3 DNA reads TGTGCCAGCAGCGCATCAGGGTTGTCAGAGACCCAGTACTTC. Its translation: CASSASGLSETQYF. Together with reference TRBV9 and TRBJ2-5, the CDR3 gives the full variable domain: DSGVTQTPKHLITATGQRVTLRCSPRSGDLSVYWYQQSLDQGLQFLIQYYNGEERAKGNILERFSAQQFPDLHSELNLSSLELGDSALYFCASSASGLSETQYFGPGTRLLVL.

The gene calls are TRBV9 and TRBJ2-1, with D perhaps matching TRBD2 (6 bases). The CDR3 sequence is 14 residues long. In germline, CDR1 is SGDLS, CDR2 YYNGEE. V lost 2 bases to trimming and J lost 9 bases, with 15 bases between them. This CDR3 is CASSVLIGGGEQFF. CDR3 DNA: TGTGCCAGCAGCGTGCTGATCGGGGGAGGTGAGCAGTTCTTC. The variable domain in full, with the rest retrieved from reference TRBV9 and TRBJ2-1, is DSGVTQTPKHLITATGQRVTLRCSPRSGDLSVYWYQQSLDQGLQFLIQYYNGEERAKGNILERFSAQQFPDLHSELNLSSLELGDSALYFCASSVLIGGGEQFFGPGTRLTVL.

The V and J genes are TRBV13 and TRBJ1-2, with D uncertain. Germline CDR1 and CDR2: PRHDT and FYEKMQ (reference sequence). The V end lost 5 bases, the J end lost 2 bases, and 9 bases lay between the germline ends. The CDR3 has 13 residues. The CDR3 loop reads CASSPGGNYGYTF. Written as DNA, the CDR3 is TGTGCCAGCAGCCCAGGAGGAAACTATGGCTACACCTTC. Complete variable domain (other parts from reference TRBV13 and TRBJ1-2): AAGVIQSPRHLIKEKRETATLKCYPIPRHDTVYWYQQGPGQDPQFLISFYEKMQSDKGSIPDRFSAQQFSDYHSELNMSSLELGDSALYFCASSPGGNYGYTFGSGTRLTVV.

This clone has a single count. The J gene is TRBJ2-2, the V gene TRBV9; 8 bases map to TRBD1. The CDR3 is made up of 14 amino acids. Germline CDR1 is SGDLS and CDR2 is YYNGEE. V shed 4 bases, J shed 5 bases, and the junction held 4 bases outside the gene matches. The CDR3: CASSTRTGTGELFF. CDR3 DNA sequence: TGTGCCAGCAGCACCCGGACAGGGACCGGGGAGCTGTTTTTT.

The chain joins TRBV11-2 to TRBJ2-2; 10 nucleotides match TRBD2. V shed 0 bases and J 5 bases; nucleotides not matched to a gene: 6. This CDR3 has 17 amino acids. Looked up from germline, CDR1 is SGHAT and CDR2 is FQNNGV. The CDR3, as DNA: TGTGCCAGCAGCTTAGAGAGTCTAGCGGGAGTTACCGGGGAGCTGTTTTTT. Residues: CASSLESLAGVTGELFF.

The chain is built from TRBV11-2 and TRBJ2-5; the D gene is possibly TRBD1 (5 bases). Germline CDR1 is SGHAT and CDR2 is FQNNGV. The CDR3 is 14 residues long. V lost 1 base and J 2 bases, leaving 8 bases between the germline ends. CDR3 in DNA: TGTGCCAGCAGCTTAGTCACAGGACAAGAGACCCAGTACTTC. Amino acids: CASSLVTGQETQYF.

CDR3 nucleotides: TGCAGCGTTTCCGGTGCGGGAGGGGCTGGCTCCTACGAGCAGTACTTC. It codes for CSVSGAGGAGSYEQYF. V usage is TRBV29-1 and J usage is TRBJ2-7, with TRBD2 identical over 9 bases. The CDR3 is 16 amino acids. J gave up 0 bases and V 5 bases, and 11 bases lay outside the gene matches. The germline CDR1 and CDR2 sequences are SQVTM and ANQGSEA.

In DNA form, the CDR3 reads TGTGCCACCAGTGATGGGGGACAGGGGGCCTACGAGCAGTACTTC. Translation: CATSDGGQGAYEQYF. V usage is TRBV24-1 and J usage is TRBJ2-7; 11 nucleotides align to TRBD1. The J segment lost 2 bases and the V segment lost 3 bases, leaving 2 bases of the junction unmatched. The CDR3 runs to 15 residues. Germline V lookup: CDR1 KGHDR, CDR2 SFDVKD.

This clone was detected only a few times. This chain connects TRBV4-2 to TRBJ1-1; TRBD1 might be the D (5 bases). The CDR3 is 16 amino acids. The germline V gene encodes CDR1 LGHNA and CDR2 YNFKEQ. V gave up 6 bases and J gave up 1 base, with 18 bases separating them. The chain's CDR3 is CASSPLRDSKNTEAFF. Here the CDR3 DNA reads TGTGCCAGCAGTCCTCTTCGTGACAGTAAGAACACTGAAGCTTTCTTT.

The gene calls are TRBV9 and TRBJ1-1; D gene uncertain. In germline, CDR1 is SGDLS, CDR2 YYNGEE. The germline V and J ends were trimmed by 0 bases and 4 bases, with 13 bases remaining between them. CDR3 length equals 15 residues. CDR3: CASSVEAGRGTEAFF. DNA for the CDR3: TGTGCCAGCAGCGTAGAAGCGGGTCGGGGCACTGAAGCTTTCTTT.

V usage is TRBV5-1 and J usage is TRBJ2-3, with 8 bases identical to TRBD1. CDR1 is SGHRS, CDR2 YFSETQ, per germline. The CDR3 loop spans 15 amino acids. Trimming cost V 5 bases and J 4 bases; bases outside gene matches: 9. The chain's CDR3 is CASRPQGASADTQYF. In nucleotides, the CDR3 is TGCGCCAGCAGACCGCAGGGGGCCTCGGCAGATACGCAGTATTTT.

The genes are TRBV15 and TRBJ2-5, with 7 bases lining up with TRBD1. Germline assignment: CDR1 LNHNV and CDR2 YYDKDF (reference sequence). The CDR3 runs 15 residues. V dropped 0 bases and J dropped 4; count of bases not matched to a gene: 5. The chain's CDR3 is CATSRDPTGTETQYF. CDR3 in DNA: TGTGCCACCAGCAGAGACCCGACAGGGACAGAGACCCAGTACTTC.

This chain joins TRBV25-1 and TRBJ1-2; tentative D call: TRBD1 (5 bases). Germline CDR1 is MGHDK and CDR2 is SYGVNS. The V end was cut by 4 bases, the J end by 4 bases, with 13 bases between. The CDR3 extends over 14 amino acids. CDR3 DNA sequence: TGTGCCAGCAGTGGTGTCGGGAGGGGCTATGGCTACACCTTC. Amino acids: CASSGVGRGYGYTF.

This clone was seen only once. The V gene is TRBV5-1, the J gene TRBJ2-3, with D perhaps matching TRBD2 (5 bases). V lost 2 bases and J lost 4, with 17 bases in between. The CDR3 extends over 16 amino acids. CDR1 and CDR2 from the germline V gene are SGHRS and YFSETQ. The CDR3 loop reads CASSFDPGLAPDTQYF. CDR3 sequence (DNA): TGCGCCAGCAGCTTTGATCCTGGGCTAGCCCCAGATACGCAGTATTTT.

This clone was seen more than once but under ten times. This rearrangement joins TRBV18 to TRBJ1-4; 7 bases map to TRBD1. Unmatched junction bases numbered 5, after V lost 4 bases and J lost 3 bases. The CDR3 is made up of 15 amino acids. Per germline, CDR1 KGHSH and CDR2 LQKENI. Written as DNA, the CDR3 is TGTGCCAGCTCACGAGACAGGGCTGCTAATGAAAAACTGTTTTTT. It specifies CASSRDRAANEKLFF.

As to this clone: Other DNA sequences in this sample translate to the same CDR3. This sequence joins TRBV28 and TRBJ2-6, with TRBD2 as a possible D gene (5 bases). Trimming pared 1 base from V and 2 bases from J, leaving 6 bases between. The CDR3 has 15 amino acids. The germline CDR1 and CDR2 sequences are MDHEN and SYDVKM. The CDR3 protein is CASSLSGAGANVLTF. The CDR3 coding sequence is TGTGCCAGCAGTTTATCCGGGGCTGGGGCCAACGTCCTGACTTTC. Filled out from reference TRBV28 and TRBJ2-6, the complete variable domain reads DVKVTQSSRYLVKRTGEKVFLECVQDMDHENMFWYRQDPGLGLRLIYFSYDVKMKEKGDIPEGYSVSREKKERFSLILESASTNQTSMYLCASSLSGAGANVLTFGAGSRLTVL.

The V call is TRBV7-3, the J call TRBJ2-3, with 13 nucleotides matching TRBD2. The CDR3 length is 16 residues. V shed 4 bases, J shed 5 bases, and the junction held 6 bases outside the gene matches. Germline loops: CDR1 SGHTA, CDR2 FQGTGA. In DNA form, the CDR3 reads TGTGCCAGCAGCTCCGGGACTAGCGGGATCGGAGATACGCAGTATTTT. Encoded protein: CASSSGTSGIGDTQYF.

This clone was recorded a few times. The V gene is TRBV6-5, the J gene TRBJ1-6, with 7 bases that match TRBD1. The CDR3 extends over 15 amino acids. Germline V lookup: CDR1 MNHEY, CDR2 SVGAGI. The ends lost 0 bases at V and 14 bases at J; junction bases unmatched: 10. CDR3 amino acids: CASSYSGQPSPTLHF. The CDR3 DNA is TGTGCCAGCAGTTACTCGGGACAGCCTAGTCCCACCCTCCACTTT.